The 21 T cell receptor beta chains given below trace back to one sample, sequenced in a study of post-analysis software for immune sequencing data. Study results and caveats: TRBV5-6, TRBV5-1 and TRBV20-1 were among several TRBV segments more frequent in patients than controls.

cDNA libraries of TCR beta carried unique molecular identifiers. In TCRdb, the PCR reads were re-called with MiXCR into one record per CDR3 protein. The sample has roughly 650,000 distinct CDR3 sequences; around 60% are singletons. These receptors have no identified antigens. Sequencing was performed on blood. The receptors derive from a girl between 2 and 10 years old with multiple sclerosis.

The chain links TRBV5-1 to TRBJ2-1; 9 nucleotides match TRBD1. The J segment lost 3 bases and the V segment lost 4 bases, leaving 8 bases of the junction unmatched. Germline assignment: CDR1 SGHRS and CDR2 YFSETQ. This CDR3 has 16 residues. CDR3 nucleotide sequence: TGCGCCAGCAGCCTTTTTAGGGACAGGGTCTACAATGAGCAGTTCTTC. Translated: CASSLFRDRVYNEQFF.

The chain couples TRBV29-1 to TRBJ2-3, with D hard to call. The germline V and J ends were trimmed by 0 bases and 9 bases, with 13 bases remaining between them. CDR3 length: 13 residues. Germline V gene sequence: CDR1 SQVTM, CDR2 ANQGSEA. The CDR3 DNA reads TGCAGCGTTGAAGATGGCTCTGCGACGACGCAGTATTTT. Amino acids: CSVEDGSATTQYF.

The rearrangement uses TRBV21-1 and TRBJ2-7; TRBD1, the table's D call, lacks a check against the DNA. TRBV21-1 is labeled a pseudogene. The CDR3 is 17 residues long. CDR3 residues: CASSNLTQDTGSYEQYF. The CDR3 DNA reads TGTGCCAGCAGCAATCTCACCCAGGATACAGGTTCCTACGAGCAGTACTTC.

The rearrangement joins TRBV21-1 to TRBJ1-1; TRBD1, the table's D call, was not compared with the DNA. TRBV21-1 is reported as a pseudogene. This CDR3 region has 13 residues. The CDR3 bases are TGTGCCAGCATTCGGCGGACAGGTCCTGAAGCTTTCTTT. Protein: CASIRRTGPEAFF.

This clonotype has only a few counts. This sequence joins TRBV20-1 and TRBJ2-1; 8 nucleotides line up with TRBD2. Looked up from germline, CDR1 is DFQATT and CDR2 is SNEGSKA (reference sequence). V lost 1 base, J lost 7 bases, and 3 bases stayed unmatched. The CDR3 is made up of 13 amino acids. The CDR3 loop is CSARGLARNEQFF. DNA of the CDR3: TGCAGTGCTAGAGGACTAGCGAGAAATGAGCAGTTCTTC.

This clonotype was observed a handful of times. The chain links TRBV6-2 or TRBV6-3 to TRBJ1-1, with D uncertain. The CDR3 runs 16 residues. The germline V and J ends were trimmed by 0 bases and 5 bases, with 16 bases remaining between them. Germline loops: CDR1 MNHEY, CDR2 SVGEGT. For the CDR3, the DNA is TGTGCCAGCAGTTACTCGAAAACGGCCAGAGGGACTGAAGCTTTCTTT. Protein: CASSYSKTARGTEAFF.

This CDR3 is CSVPTSGGGSYNEQFF. Here the CDR3 DNA reads TGCAGCGTGCCAACTAGCGGGGGGGGCTCCTACAATGAGCAGTTCTTC. V and J are TRBV29-1 and TRBJ2-1; 13 positions agree with TRBD2. CDR3 length: 16 amino acids. J lost 0 bases, V lost 6 bases, and 5 bases had no gene match. Looked up from germline, CDR1 is SQVTM and CDR2 is ANQGSEA.

V gene TRBV20-1 combines with J gene TRBJ1-1, with 9 nucleotides matching TRBD1. Germline CDR1 and CDR2: DFQATT and SNEGSKA (reference sequence). The CDR3 consists of 16 residues. V lost 2 bases and J lost 5; bases outside the gene matches: 12. The CDR3 loop is CSARPRKGQGWTEAFF. The CDR3 DNA reads TGCAGTGCTAGACCAAGAAAAGGACAGGGGTGGACTGAAGCTTTCTTT.

The CDR3 DNA is TGTGCCAGCAGCTCAGCCCCCAAAAAGACAGAAAACTATGGCTACACCTTC. Its protein is CASSSAPKKTENYGYTF. The gene calls are TRBV11-2 and TRBJ1-2; D is possibly TRBD1 (5 bases). This CDR3 region has 17 residues. Germline V gives CDR1 SGHAT, CDR2 FQNNGV. V was shortened by 4 bases and J by 2 bases, with 20 bases between the two germline ends.

The rearrangement links TRBV11-2 to TRBJ1-2; D perhaps matches TRBD1 (6 bases). The CDR3 covers 15 residues. CDR1 is SGHAT, CDR2 FQNNGV, per germline. V was cut by 2 bases and J by 3 bases, with 13 bases left in between. The CDR3 reads CASSLLWGADYGYTF. CDR3 nucleotide sequence: TGTGCCAGCAGCTTACTATGGGGGGCGGACTATGGCTACACCTTC.

This clonotype appeared a few times. In nucleotides, the CDR3 is TGCGCCAGCAGTCGAGTAGGGACTAGTAGGGATACGCAGTATTTT. Amino acids: CASSRVGTSRDTQYF. The chain carries TRBV5-1 and TRBJ2-3, with TRBD2 matching 8 bases. Germline V gene sequence: CDR1 SGHRS, CDR2 YFSETQ. CDR3 length: 15 residues. V shed 5 bases, J shed 6 bases, and the junction held 11 bases outside the gene matches.

The V call is TRBV20-1, the J call TRBJ1-1; D is perhaps TRBD1 (5 bases). The CDR3 is 12 amino acids. Per germline, CDR1 DFQATT and CDR2 SNEGSKA (reference sequence). V was trimmed by 1 base and J by 7 bases, leaving 10 bases between them. CDR3 nucleotides: TGCAGTGCTAGAGGGGGCGTAGGTGAAGCTTTCTTT. Translating gives CSARGGVGEAFF.

This clonotype came up a few times. This chain links TRBV6-5 with TRBJ2-1, with D possibly TRBD2 on 6 matching bases. Germline V gene lookup returns CDR1 MNHEY and CDR2 SVGAGI. This CDR3 is built from 15 residues. Trimming left V 7 bases short and J 5 bases short, with 18 bases between. The CDR3 spells CASTVGLAYDNEQFF. The CDR3, as DNA: TGTGCCAGCACTGTGGGGCTAGCGTACGACAATGAGCAGTTCTTC.

The chain couples TRBV5-6 to TRBJ1-6, with D possibly being TRBD1 (5 bases). With 3 bases removed from V and 18 bases from J, the gap between germline ends came to 16 bases. This CDR3 region has 12 residues. Germline lookup yields CDR1 SGHDT and CDR2 YYEEEE. CDR3 nucleotide sequence: TGTGCCAGCAGCTGGGGGGGGAGTAGTCCCCACTTT. It codes for CASSWGGSSPHF.

The gene calls are TRBV6-2 or TRBV6-3 and TRBJ1-2, with 7 bases matching TRBD1. Germline values: CDR1 MNHEY, CDR2 SVGEGT. This CDR3 contains 12 residues. The ends lost 8 bases at V and 6 bases at J; junction bases unmatched: 6. The CDR3 DNA follows: TGTGCCAGCGAAGACAGGGCCCATGGCTACACCTTC. Protein: CASEDRAHGYTF.

The V and J genes are TRBV7-9 and TRBJ1-1; a weak D match, TRBD1 (5 bases). Trimming took off 3 bases at V and 3 bases at J, with 11 bases between the two ends. This CDR3 is 14 amino acids long. Germline V gene data show CDR1 as SEHNR and CDR2 as FQNEAQ (reference sequence). CDR3: CASSLGDSDTEAFF. CDR3 DNA sequence: TGTGCCAGCAGCTTGGGTGACAGCGACACTGAAGCTTTCTTT.

This clonotype was counted only a few times. The chain is built from TRBV29-1 and TRBJ1-2, with a weak D call TRBD1 (5 bases). V was pared by 6 bases and J by 7 bases, with 9 bases between. This CDR3 comprises 10 residues. The germline gives CDR1 SQVTM, CDR2 ANQGSEA. The CDR3 loop reads CSVQGPGYTF. As DNA, the CDR3 is TGCAGCGTCCAGGGCCCTGGCTACACCTTC.

This rearrangement joins TRBV2 to TRBJ2-3; 7 bases align to TRBD2. The V gene's germline CDR1 is SNHLY and CDR2 FYNNEI. Unmatched junction bases numbered 20, after V lost 8 bases and J lost 9 bases. This CDR3 has 16 amino acids. The CDR3 sequence: CASAQTGEGLGDTQYF. CDR3 DNA: TGTGCCAGCGCCCAAACGGGGGAGGGGCTGGGAGACACGCAGTATTTT.

The chain employs TRBV27 and TRBJ2-3, with no clear D. Trimming cost V 7 bases and J 2 bases, with 7 bases left between them. Germline CDR1 reads MNHEY; CDR2 reads SMNVEV (reference sequence). CDR3 length: 12 residues. CDR3 in amino acids: CASTGNTDTQYF. The CDR3 DNA reads TGTGCCAGCACCGGAAACACAGATACGCAGTATTTT.

On this clonotype: A much bigger clone sits one base away, suggesting this may be a read error. V and J are TRBV24-1 and TRBJ2-1; 11 nucleotides match TRBD2. Germline loops: CDR1 KGHDR, CDR2 SFDVKD. This CDR3 region has 18 residues. The CDR3 loop reads CATSDFPLLAGGTNVQFF. CDR3 in DNA: TGTGCCACCAGTGATTTCCCCCTCCTAGCGGGGGGCACCAATGTGCAGTTCTTC.

CDR3 sequence (DNA): TGTGCCAGCAGCCATGCCAGCGGGAGGCGGAACATTCAGTACTTC. Translated, it gives CASSHASGRRNIQYF. The rearrangement joins TRBV14 to TRBJ2-7; TRBD2 aligns across 9 bases. The J call is doubtful: the DNA matches TRBJ2-4 better. This CDR3 contains 15 residues. Germline CDR1 SGHDN, CDR2 FVKESK.